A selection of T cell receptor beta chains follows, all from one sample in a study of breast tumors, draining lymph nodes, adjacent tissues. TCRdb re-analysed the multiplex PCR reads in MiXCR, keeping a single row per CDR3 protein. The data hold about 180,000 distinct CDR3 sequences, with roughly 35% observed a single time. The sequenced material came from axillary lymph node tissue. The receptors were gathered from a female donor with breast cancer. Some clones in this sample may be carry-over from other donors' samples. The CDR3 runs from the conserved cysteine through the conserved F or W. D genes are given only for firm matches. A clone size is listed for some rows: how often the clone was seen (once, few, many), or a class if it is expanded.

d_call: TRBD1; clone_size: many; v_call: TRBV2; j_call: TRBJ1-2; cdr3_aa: CASSTDRAYGYTF; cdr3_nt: TGTGCCAGCAGTACAGACAGGGCCTATGGCTACACCTTC
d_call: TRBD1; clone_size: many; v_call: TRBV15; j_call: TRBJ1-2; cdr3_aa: CATQRDRGSYGYTF; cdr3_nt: TGTGCCACCCAAAGGGACAGGGGCAGCTATGGCTACACCTTC
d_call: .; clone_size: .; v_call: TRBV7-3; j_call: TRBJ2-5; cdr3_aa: CASSFQDLLGARETQYF; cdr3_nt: TGTGCCAGCAGCTTTCAAGACTTGTTGGGGGCGAGGGAGACCCAGTACTTC
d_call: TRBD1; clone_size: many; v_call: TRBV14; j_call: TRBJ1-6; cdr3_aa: CASSETGYNSPLHF; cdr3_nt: TGTGCCAGCAGCGAGACAGGGTATAATTCACCCCTCCACTTT
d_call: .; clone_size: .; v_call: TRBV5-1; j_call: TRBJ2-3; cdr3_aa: CASSLGRDNYNEQYF; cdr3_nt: TGCGCCAGCAGCTTGGGCAGGGATAACTACAATGAGCAGTATTTT
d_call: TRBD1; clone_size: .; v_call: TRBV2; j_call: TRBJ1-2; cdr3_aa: CASNSDRGANYGYTF; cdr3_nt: TGTGCCAGCAATAGTGACAGGGGAGCTAACTATGGCTACACCTTC
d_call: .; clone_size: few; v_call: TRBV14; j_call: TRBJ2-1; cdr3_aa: CASSQIRDIDKPSNEQFF; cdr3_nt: TGTGCCAGCAGCCAAATCCGGGATATCGATAAACCTTCCAATGAGCAGTTCTTC
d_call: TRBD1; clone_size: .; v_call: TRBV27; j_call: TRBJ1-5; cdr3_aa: CASSLTRQGGDQPQHF; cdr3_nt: TGTGCCAGCAGTTTAACTCGACAGGGAGGCGATCAGCCCCAGCATTTT
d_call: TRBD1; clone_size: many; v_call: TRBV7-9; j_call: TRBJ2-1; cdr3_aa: CASSGGSWNEQFF; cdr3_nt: TGTGCCAGCTCAGGGGGAAGTTGGAATGAGCAGTTCTTC
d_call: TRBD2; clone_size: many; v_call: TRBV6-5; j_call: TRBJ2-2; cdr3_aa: CASSHSRGDTGELFF; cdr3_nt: TGTGCCAGCAGTCACTCGCGGGGGGACACCGGGGAGCTGTTTTTT
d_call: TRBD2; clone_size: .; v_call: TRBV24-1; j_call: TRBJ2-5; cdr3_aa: CATSDSLAGGPRETQYF; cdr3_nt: TGTGCCACCAGTGATTCACTAGCGGGAGGGCCAAGGGAGACCCAGTACTTC
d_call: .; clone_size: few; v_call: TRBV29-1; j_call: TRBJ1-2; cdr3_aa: CSVEASNYGYTF; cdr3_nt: TGCAGCGTTGAAGCCTCTAACTATGGCTACACCTTC
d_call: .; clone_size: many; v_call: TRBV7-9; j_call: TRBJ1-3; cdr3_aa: CASSLLGQGNTIYF; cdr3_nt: TGTGCCAGCAGCTTACTGGGACAAGGAAACACCATATATTTT
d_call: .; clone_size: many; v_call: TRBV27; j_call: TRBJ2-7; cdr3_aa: CASSLKAHAHEQYF; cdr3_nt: TGTGCCAGCAGTTTAAAGGCGCACGCGCACGAGCAGTACTTC
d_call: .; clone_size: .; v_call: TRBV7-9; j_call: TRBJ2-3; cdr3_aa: CASSLGLSRDAHTRTQYF; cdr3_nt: TGTGCCAGCAGCCTCGGGCTCTCTCGGGACGCTCACACACGTACGCAGTATTTT
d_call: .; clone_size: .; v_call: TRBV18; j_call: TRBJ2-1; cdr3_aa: CASSPRLVDSYNEQFF; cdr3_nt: TGTGCCAGCTCACCCCGACTAGTCGATTCCTACAATGAGCAGTTCTTC
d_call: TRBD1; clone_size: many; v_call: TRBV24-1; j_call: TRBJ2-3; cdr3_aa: CATSGTGADTQYF; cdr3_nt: TGTGCCACCAGTGGCACAGGGGCAGATACGCAGTATTTT
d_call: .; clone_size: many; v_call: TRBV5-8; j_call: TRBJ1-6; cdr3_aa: CATGGEAYNSPLHF; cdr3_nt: TGTGCCACCGGCGGAGAAGCCTATAATTCACCCCTCCACTTT
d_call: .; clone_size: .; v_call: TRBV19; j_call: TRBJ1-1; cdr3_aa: CASIKPRGGVTEAFF; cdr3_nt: TGTGCCAGTATTAAACCCCGAGGGGGGGTGACTGAAGCTTTCTTT
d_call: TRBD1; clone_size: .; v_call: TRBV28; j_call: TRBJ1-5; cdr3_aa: CASSYLSGTGVPSFNQPQHF; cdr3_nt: TGTGCCAGCAGCTATCTATCCGGGACAGGGGTTCCCTCCTTCAATCAGCCCCAGCATTTT
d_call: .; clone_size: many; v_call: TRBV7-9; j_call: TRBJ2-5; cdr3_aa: CASSPKAETQYF; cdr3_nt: TGTGCCAGCAGTCCCAAAGCGGAGACCCAGTACTTC
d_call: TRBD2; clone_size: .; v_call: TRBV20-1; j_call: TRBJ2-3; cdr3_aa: CSAIRLAGSDTQYF; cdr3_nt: TGCAGTGCTATCCGGCTAGCGGGTTCAGATACGCAGTATTTT
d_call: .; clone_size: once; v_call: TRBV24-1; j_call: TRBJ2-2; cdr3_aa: CATSDSKNTGELFF; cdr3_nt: TGTGCCACCAGTGACTCGAAGAACACCGGGGAGCTGTTTTTT